These T cell receptor beta chains were read from a single sample in a study of blood T cell repertoires in COVID-19. Assay: immunoSEQ multiplex PCR; the TCRdb copy retains only in-frame clones and omits some. The table records some 330,000 clones, around 83% of them present only once. The sample comprised PBMCs or T cells enriched from blood (not recorded which). The receptors originated from a woman aged 45-60 years who had recovered from COVID-19. Both conserved end residues are part of each CDR3. The D gene is left open where the match is weak.

v_call d_call cdr3_aa
TRBV9 TRBD2 CASSGRTGTSGYEQYF
TRBV5-8 TRBD2 CASTRTSGGVIAYNEQFF
TRBV12-3/TRBV12-4 TRBD1 CASSQDRFYGYTF
TRBV5-4 . CASSRSDTRFGYTF
TRBV9 . CASSVGTGTYGYTF
TRBV7-9 TRBD1 CASSLEELGTGSMSYTF
TRBV6-2/TRBV6-3 TRBD2 CASSYSTKLAGVDPQETQYF
TRBV5-5 . CASSLDFGNTEAFF
TRBV27 . CASSLDRRGRQAFF
TRBV4-1 . CASSQVMGQLYGYTF
TRBV3-1/TRBV3-2 . CASSQDMSPARGGYTF
TRBV5-6 . CASSAQGGMQDNEQFF
TRBV10-3 TRBD1 CAITPGQERNTEAFF
TRBV7-3 . CASSPTHLGSDYGYTF
TRBV19 TRBD1 CASSIVGTGGYQPQHF
TRBV29-1 . CSVRAEQYNEQFF
TRBV5-1 . CASSSAVSTDTQYF
TRBV5-4 TRBD2 CASSPRGSGGTDTQYF